Below are 30 T cell receptor beta chains sequenced from a single sample in a study of CD8+CD57+ T cells in acquired aplastic anemia. Both TCR beta VDJ combination and CDR3 sequence profiling were carried out. Genomic DNA was the template for this profiling. Using its own MiXCR run on the reads, TCRdb lists one record per CDR3 protein. The table has hundreds of thousands of distinct CDR3 sequences, under 60% seen once. Whoever was chosen for sequencing had shown CD8+CD57+ cell expansion by flow cytometry. The specimen sequenced was sorted CD4+, CD8+, or CD8+CD57+ T cells (not recorded which) from PBMCs. These receptors were obtained from a human donor with aplastic anemia.

The chain carries TRBV7-2 and TRBJ1-1, with D possibly TRBD1 on 5 matching bases. The V gene's germline CDR1 is SGHTA and CDR2 FQGNSA. Trimming removed 1 base at V and 4 bases at J, with 22 bases between. The CDR3 extends over 18 amino acids. The CDR3 DNA reads TGTGCCAGCAGCTTAGACCGGGACCTTCCGAGGGAGAGCACTGAAGCTTTCTTT. This sequence encodes CASSLDRDLPRESTEAFF.

This clonotype has a single count. The chain links TRBV6-4 to TRBJ2-3; 9 bases line up with TRBD2. With 6 bases clipped from V and 5 bases from J, the junction kept 12 bases outside the gene matches. Germline loops: CDR1 MRHNA, CDR2 SNTAGT. The CDR3 has 16 residues. The CDR3 DNA is TGTGCCAGCAGCCCGTTAGCGGGGGCCCAGGGAGATACGCAGTATTTT. Translation gives CASSPLAGAQGDTQYF.

This clonotype came up many times. J is TRBJ1-2 and V is TRBV4-2; D is unresolved. Trimming removed 0 bases from V and 3 bases from J, with 11 bases in between. The CDR3 runs 15 residues. Germline CDR1 reads LGHNA; CDR2 reads YNFKEQ. The CDR3 sequence: CASSQEGQAHYGYTF. CDR3 coding DNA: TGTGCCAGCAGCCAAGAGGGCCAGGCTCACTATGGCTACACCTTC.

The sample holds many counts of this clonotype. The chain recombines TRBV3-1 with TRBJ1-4, with D possibly being TRBD1 (6 bases). The CDR3 length is 14 residues. Germline lookup yields CDR1 LGHDT and CDR2 YNNKEL (reference sequence). Trimming took 0 bases from V and 8 from J, leaving 10 bases between them. The CDR3 sequence is CASSQDPQGEKLFF. The CDR3, as DNA: TGTGCCAGCAGCCAAGATCCCCAGGGGGAAAAACTGTTTTTT.

This chain joins TRBV10-3 and TRBJ1-2, with D unresolved. Trimming left V 10 bases short and J 3 bases short, with 15 bases between. The CDR3 is made up of 13 amino acids. Germline CDR1 ENHRY, CDR2 SYGVKD. The CDR3 loop reads CASRPTEDYGYTF. CDR3 sequence (DNA): TGTGCCAGCAGACCAACAGAAGACTATGGCTACACCTTC.

The V call is TRBV10-3, the J call TRBJ1-4, with D perhaps matching TRBD1 (5 bases). Germline V gene data show CDR1 as ENHRY and CDR2 as SYGVKD. The length of the CDR3 is 14 residues. With 5 bases removed from V and 5 bases from J, the gap between germline ends came to 12 bases. CDR3 protein: CAISYGTDNEKLFF. The DNA of the CDR3 is TGTGCCATCAGTTACGGGACGGACAATGAAAAACTGTTTTTT.

The chain has TRBV24-1 and TRBJ2-3; 9 bases agree with TRBD2. Trimming cost V 1 base and J 4 bases; bases outside gene matches: 2. CDR1 is KGHDR and CDR2 is SFDVKD in the germline V gene. The CDR3 totals 15 residues. The CDR3 here is CATSDLAGGPDTQYF. In DNA form, the CDR3 reads TGTGCCACCAGTGATTTAGCGGGGGGACCAGATACGCAGTATTTT.

The table lists this clonotype with many counts. This CDR3 is CASSGTGGGFEAFF. The CDR3 DNA reads TGCGCCAGCAGCGGGACAGGGGGCGGATTTGAAGCTTTCTTT. The chain carries TRBV10-2 and TRBJ1-1; TRBD1 aligns across 12 bases. The CDR3 contains 14 residues. Germline-derived CDR1 and CDR2 are WSHSY and SAAADI. The V and J ends lost 6 bases and 7 bases, in that order; junction bases with no gene match: 6.

In its sample, this clonotype was seen once. The chain recombines TRBV24-1 with TRBJ1-1, with D possibly matching TRBD1 (6 bases). This CDR3 is built from 16 residues. The V gene lost 4 bases and the J gene lost 0 bases, with 14 bases spanning the gap. Germline V gene lookup returns CDR1 KGHDR and CDR2 SFDVKD. CDR3 loop: CATSESGRGLNTEAFF. The CDR3 DNA reads TGTGCCACCAGTGAAAGTGGCAGGGGATTGAACACTGAAGCTTTCTTT.

To note about this clonotype: This may stem from a read error, because a much larger clone lies one nucleotide away. The rearrangement joins TRBV9 to TRBJ2-5, with 7 nucleotides matching TRBD1. CDR1 and CDR2 from the germline V gene are SGDLS and YYNGEE. After removal of 3 bases from V and 4 bases from J, the junction contained 6 bases not matched to a gene. CDR3 length equals 14 residues. The CDR3 protein is CASSAGAGGETQYF. The CDR3 DNA reads as TGTGCCAGCAGCGCAGGGGCAGGGGGAGAGACCCAGTACTTC.

This clonotype has just one count. The gene calls are TRBV7-9 and TRBJ1-5, with TRBD1 as a possible D gene (5 bases). There are 15 residues in the CDR3. Trimming shortened V by 5 bases and J by 4 bases, and 15 bases separated the two germline ends. Germline CDR1 SEHNR, CDR2 FQNEAQ (reference sequence). The CDR3 protein is CASSPGIVGNQPQHF. The CDR3 DNA sequence: TGTGCCAGCAGCCCAGGGATCGTCGGGAATCAGCCCCAGCATTTT.

This clonotype was counted many times. The rearrangement joins TRBV10-3 to TRBJ2-3; weak D call: TRBD1 (7 bases). This CDR3 comprises 12 residues. With 7 bases removed from V and 7 bases from J, the gap between germline ends came to 12 bases. CDR1 and CDR2 from the germline V gene are ENHRY and SYGVKD. CDR3 coding DNA: TGTGCCATCAAGGAGGGGGCGAATACGCAGTATTTT. It codes for CAIKEGANTQYF.

The chain links TRBV2 to TRBJ1-1, with a possible D match to TRBD1 (5 bases). This CDR3 is built from 14 residues. V lost 0 bases, J lost 10 bases, and 15 bases lay in between. From germline, CDR1 is SNHLY and CDR2 FYNNEI. The CDR3 nucleotides read TGTGCCAGCAGTGAAGCGCGTGTGGGGACCGTAGCTTTCTTT. Translating it yields CASSEARVGTVAFF.

The chain uses TRBV15 and TRBJ2-5; perhaps D is TRBD1 or TRBD2 (5 bases each). The CDR3 sequence is 15 residues long. CDR1 and CDR2 (germline): LNHNV, YYDKDF (reference sequence). V lost 2 bases to trimming and J lost 4 bases, with 14 bases between them. The CDR3 spells CATSRINGATETQYF. The CDR3 DNA is TGTGCCACCAGCAGAATAAACGGGGCTACAGAGACCCAGTACTTC.

The gene calls are TRBV12-3 or TRBV12-4 and TRBJ2-7; D ambiguous. V lost 3 bases and J 9 bases, leaving 3 bases between the germline ends. This CDR3 spans 9 amino acids. The CDR3 DNA follows: TGTGCCAGCAGTTTCGGGCAGTACTTC. This translates into CASSFGQYF.

The rearrangement joins TRBV7-3 to TRBJ2-3, with D uncertain. The CDR3 contains 14 residues. V lost 3 bases, J lost 2 bases, and 9 bases lay in between. Germline V gene data show CDR1 as SGHTA and CDR2 as FQGTGA. CDR3 in amino acids: CASSFSPTTDTQYF. In nucleotides, the CDR3 is TGTGCCAGCAGCTTTAGCCCTACCACAGATACGCAGTATTTT.

This clonotype is a singleton in its sample. Because it lacks the conserved phenylalanine or tryptophan at the end, this CDR3 is likely a read error. The chain links TRBV20-1 to TRBJ2-6, with no clear D. CDR3 length equals 15 residues. The V gene lost 1 base and the J gene lost 0 bases, with 7 bases spanning the gap. The V gene's germline CDR1 is DFQATT and CDR2 SNEGSKA (reference sequence). The CDR3 loop is CSARGTFSGANVLTL. CDR3 nucleotides: TGCAGTGCTAGAGGCACTTTCTCTGGGGCCAACGTCCTGACTTTA.

CDR3 loop: CASSTRGSTYEQYF. In nucleotides, the CDR3 is TGTGCCAGCAGTACCAGGGGATCTACCTACGAGCAGTACTTC. The J gene is TRBJ2-7, the V gene TRBV6-1, with D perhaps matching TRBD1 (6 bases). The germline gives CDR1 MNHNS, CDR2 SASEGT. This CDR3 has 14 residues. V lost 5 bases, J lost 2 bases, and 13 bases lay in between.

The chain carries TRBV27 and TRBJ2-7; D is ambiguous. CDR1 is MNHEY and CDR2 is SMNVEV in the germline V gene (reference sequence). Trimming removed 6 bases from V and 2 bases from J, with 14 bases in between. This CDR3 has 14 residues. CDR3 protein: CASRPGGATYEQYF. The CDR3 DNA is TGTGCCAGCAGGCCTGGTGGCGCTACCTACGAGCAGTACTTC.

The chain joins TRBV20-1 to TRBJ2-3; 7 bases match TRBD1. The germline V gene encodes CDR1 DFQATT and CDR2 SNEGSKA (reference sequence). V shed 8 bases and J 2 bases; nucleotides not matched to a gene: 4. This CDR3 is 12 amino acids long. The CDR3 here is CSSTGYTDTQYF. The CDR3 DNA is TGCAGTTCGACAGGGTACACAGATACGCAGTATTTT.

The J gene is TRBJ1-2, the V gene TRBV6-5; the D is unclear. Germline CDR1 is MNHEY and CDR2 is SVGAGI. This CDR3 is 13 amino acids long. V was pared by 7 bases and J by 2 bases, with 11 bases between. In DNA form, the CDR3 reads TGTGCCAGCACCGCAAGCCTAAACTATGGCTACACCTTC. Protein sequence: CASTASLNYGYTF.

Only a few counts were recorded for this clonotype. The chain employs TRBV7-9 and TRBJ2-5, with D hard to call. The V and J ends lost 5 bases and 3 bases respectively, with 13 bases between them. Germline CDR1 reads SEHNR; CDR2 reads FQNEAQ (reference sequence). This CDR3 has 14 residues. The CDR3 region has the DNA TGTGCCAGCAGCCAAGGTAACCCGAAAGAGACCCAGTACTTC. This translates into CASSQGNPKETQYF.

This clonotype was detected ten times or more. J is TRBJ2-1 and V is TRBV7-2; 12 nucleotides line up with TRBD2. Germline V CDR1 and CDR2: SGHTA, FQGNSA. V shed 6 bases, J shed 4 bases, and the junction held 4 bases outside the gene matches. The CDR3 is 15 amino acids. CDR3 nucleotides: TGTGCCAGCAGTCGGACTAGCGGGGTTTACAATGAGCAGTTCTTC. Protein: CASSRTSGVYNEQFF.

This clonotype showed up many times. Here the CDR3 reads CATSKEGTGGFYEQYF. The CDR3 coding sequence is TGTGCCACCTCGAAAGAGGGGACAGGAGGGTTCTACGAGCAGTACTTC. V is TRBV24-1 and J is TRBJ2-7, with 8 positions matching TRBD1. This CDR3 is built from 16 residues. CDR1 is KGHDR, CDR2 SFDVKD, per germline. V gave up 9 bases and J gave up 3 bases; unmatched junction bases: 15.

This clonotype turned up a few times. The chain uses TRBV15 and TRBJ1-1; the match to TRBD1 covers 7 bases. There are 18 residues in the CDR3. V was clipped by 5 bases and J by 1 base; unmatched bases: 16. Germline V gives CDR1 LNHNV, CDR2 YYDKDF (reference sequence). CDR3 DNA: TGTGCCACCAGCCCCGTCAGCCTTAAGGGGGCGAGGAACACTGAAGCTTTCTTT. It codes for CATSPVSLKGARNTEAFF.

V is TRBV7-9 and J is TRBJ1-3; no reliable D call. The CDR3 extends over 14 amino acids. The germline V gene has CDR1 SEHNR and CDR2 FQNEAQ (reference sequence). V was trimmed by 3 bases and J by 0 bases, leaving 6 bases between them. DNA for the CDR3: TGTGCCAGCAGCTTGACGTGCTCTGGAAACACCATATATTTT. Translating gives CASSLTCSGNTIYF.

This clonotype was counted ten times or more. V is TRBV3-1 and J is TRBJ2-7; 13 positions agree with TRBD2. CDR1 is LGHDT, CDR2 YNNKEL, per germline (reference sequence). The CDR3 has 20 residues. Unmatched junction bases numbered 12, after V lost 1 base and J lost 0 bases. CDR3 amino acids: CASSQVPGTSGTVASYEQYF. CDR3 bases: TGTGCCAGCAGCCAAGTACCCGGGACTAGCGGGACGGTCGCCTCCTACGAGCAGTACTTC.

The V call is TRBV19, the J call TRBJ1-6, with D maybe TRBD1 (6 bases). The germline CDR1 and CDR2 sequences are LNHDA and SQIVND (reference sequence). This CDR3 contains 16 residues. V shed 7 bases and J shed 12 bases, with 25 bases lying between them. The CDR3 DNA is TGTGCCAGTACCACGTTAGGCGGGGGGCTAGGCTTACCCCTCCACTTT. This codes for CASTTLGGGLGLPLHF.

The rearrangement links TRBV25-1 to TRBJ2-7; D uncertain. Germline V gene sequence: CDR1 MGHDK, CDR2 SYGVNS. Trimming stripped 2 bases from V and 3 bases from J, with 14 bases between. CDR3 length: 15 amino acids. For the CDR3, the DNA is TGTGCCAGCAGTGAAGGCCCGGGCAGGTTCTACGAGCAGTACTTC. This sequence encodes CASSEGPGRFYEQYF.

V usage is TRBV7-9 and J usage is TRBJ2-1; tentative D call: TRBD2 (6 bases). Looked up from germline, CDR1 is SEHNR and CDR2 is FQNEAQ (reference sequence). The CDR3 consists of 18 residues. V was trimmed by 5 bases and J by 3 bases, leaving 23 bases between them. CDR3 in DNA: TGTGCCAGCAGCCCTTCCACCGTTGAGGGAGGAGGCTACAATGAGCAGTTCTTC. Amino acid sequence: CASSPSTVEGGGYNEQFF. Using reference TRBV7-9 and TRBJ2-1 for the parts outside the CDR3, the full variable domain is DTGVSQNPRHKITKRGQNVTFRCDPISEHNRLYWYRQTLGQGPEFLTYFQNEAQLEKSRLLSDRFSAERPKGSFSTLEIQRTEQGDSAMYLCASSPSTVEGGGYNEQFFGPGTRLTVL.